A single sample is the source of the 28 T cell receptor beta chains below, sequenced in a study of cytomegalovirus exposure and HLA in healthy donors. Primers for the PCR totalled 60 Vbeta and 13 Jbeta. Profiled with immunoSEQ multiplex PCR; TCRdb holds only in-frame clones, not every one. This sample contains about 160,000 clones. The sample taken for sequencing was PBMCs. Receptors were obtained from a woman aged 60-70 years in good health and CMV-seronegative.

The CDR3 sequence is CASSTDGGRAEAFF. The CDR3 nucleotides read TGTGCCAGCAGCACCGACGGGGGACGAGCTGAAGCTTTCTTT. The chain combines TRBV6-6 with TRBJ1-1; D possibly corresponds to TRBD1 (5 bases). Trimming removed 6 bases from V and 6 bases from J, with 17 bases in between. The germline V gene encodes CDR1 MNHNY and CDR2 SVGAGI (reference sequence). This CDR3 is 14 amino acids long.

The chain is built from TRBV6-5 and TRBJ1-2; no clear D. Germline V CDR1 and CDR2: MNHEY, SVGAGI. Trimming removed 2 bases at V and 2 bases at J, with 12 bases between. The length of the CDR3 is 15 residues. This CDR3 is CASSYLEGGNYGYTF. The CDR3 region has the DNA TGTGCCAGCAGTTACCTTGAGGGTGGGAACTATGGCTACACCTTC.

The chain couples TRBV11-1 to TRBJ2-5; tentatively, D is TRBD2 (5 bases). The J call is uncertain, as TRBJ2-7 better fits the DNA end. The CDR3 runs to 12 residues. The V gene's germline CDR1 is SGHAT and CDR2 FQDESV (reference sequence). The chain's CDR3 is CASSLDFYEQYF. For the CDR3, the DNA is TGTGCCAGCAGCTTGGACTTCTACGAGCAGTACTTC.

The chain uses TRBV27 and TRBJ1-5, with TRBD1 identical over 8 bases. Germline V CDR1 and CDR2: MNHEY, SMNVEV (reference sequence). V shed 6 bases, J shed 6 bases, and the junction held 13 bases outside the gene matches. This CDR3 region has 16 residues. Here the CDR3 reads CASRTRSGGVSQPQHF. The CDR3 DNA follows: TGTGCCAGCAGAACCCGCTCAGGGGGCGTTAGTCAGCCCCAGCATTTT.

The chain links TRBV7-3 to TRBJ2-6; a weak D match, TRBD1 (5 bases). CDR3 length equals 16 residues. Between the trimmed V and J ends, which lost 6 bases and 2 bases, there was a span of 14 bases. Germline V lookup: CDR1 SGHTA, CDR2 FQGTGA. This CDR3 is CASRKIRGAGANVLTF. The CDR3 coding sequence is TGTGCCAGCAGGAAGATTAGGGGTGCTGGGGCCAACGTCCTGACTTTC.

The chain has TRBV4-1 and TRBJ1-2, with TRBD1 as a possible D gene (5 bases). There are 15 residues in the CDR3. Germline CDR1 and CDR2: MGHRA and YSYEKL. With 4 bases removed from V and 5 bases from J, the gap between germline ends came to 17 bases. CDR3 sequence (DNA): TGCGCCAGCAGCCCCCCGGACAAGCCTACGTATGGCTACACCTTC. Translation gives CASSPPDKPTYGYTF.

The chain combines TRBV2 with TRBJ2-7, with a possible D match to TRBD2 (6 bases). This CDR3 contains 12 residues. CDR1 is SNHLY and CDR2 is FYNNEI in the germline V gene. V lost 7 bases and J lost 6, with 13 bases in between. CDR3 bases: TGTGCCAGCACCATAACTAGCTCCGAGCAGTACTTC. This translates into CASTITSSEQYF.

V usage is TRBV5-4 and J usage is TRBJ2-2, with 7 positions matching TRBD1. V shed 0 bases, J shed 10 bases, and the junction held 9 bases outside the gene matches. The CDR3 loop spans 15 amino acids. Germline V gene data show CDR1 as SGHNT and CDR2 as YYREEE (reference sequence). CDR3 sequence (DNA): TGTGCCAGCAGCTTGGGTAATCGGGACAGAGAGGAGCTGTTTTTT. Translating gives CASSLGNRDREELFF.

V usage is TRBV27 and J usage is TRBJ1-1, with D uncertain. This CDR3 has 14 amino acids. Trimming cost V 2 bases and J 5 bases, with 12 bases left between them. Germline CDR1 MNHEY, CDR2 SMNVEV (reference sequence). CDR3 DNA: TGTGCCAGCAGTTTAGGCATAACCCCTACTGAAGCTTTCTTT. Its protein is CASSLGITPTEAFF.

The genes are TRBV4-1 and TRBJ2-5; 12 bases match TRBD2. V lost 1 base to trimming and J lost 4 bases; unmatched junction nucleotides: 10. This CDR3 spans 18 amino acids. Germline CDR1 and CDR2: MGHRA and YSYEKL. CDR3 amino acids: CASSQVERTSGARETQYF. The CDR3 DNA reads TGCGCCAGCAGCCAAGTTGAACGGACTAGCGGGGCTCGAGAGACCCAGTACTTC.

This rearrangement joins TRBV5-8 to TRBJ2-7; weak D call: TRBD1 (6 bases). Trimming took 6 bases from V and 2 from J, leaving 15 bases between them. Germline V gives CDR1 SGHTS, CDR2 YDEGEE. CDR3 size: 14 residues. In DNA form, the CDR3 reads TGTGCCAGCACCGGCTGGGGGCTTCCCTACGAGCAGTACTTC. Amino acids: CASTGWGLPYEQYF.

The chain combines TRBV27 with TRBJ1-5; D is unclear. The germline gives CDR1 MNHEY, CDR2 SMNVEV (reference sequence). Trimming removed 4 bases at V and 6 bases at J, with 4 bases between. This CDR3 is built from 11 residues. The CDR3 nucleotides read TGTGCCAGCAGTTCGCGTCAGCCCCAGCATTTT. It translates to CASSSRQPQHF.

The chain links TRBV5-6 to TRBJ2-2, with 11 bases identical to TRBD1. The CDR3 has 18 residues. CDR1 is SGHDT and CDR2 is YYEEEE in the germline V gene. J was trimmed by 5 bases and V by 6 bases; bases with no gene match: 15. The CDR3 DNA reads TGTGCCAGCACCTTAGTAGGACAGGGGGCGCCAAGAACCGGGGAGCTGTTTTTT. This sequence encodes CASTLVGQGAPRTGELFF.

The rearrangement links TRBV6-1 to TRBJ2-1; the D is unclear. This CDR3 contains 12 residues. Germline CDR1 is MNHNS and CDR2 is SASEGT. Trimming took 5 bases from V and 7 from J, leaving 9 bases between them. This CDR3 reads CASSPTRNEQFF. CDR3 DNA: TGTGCCAGCAGTCCAACTCGGAATGAGCAGTTCTTC.

The genes are TRBV30 and TRBJ2-7; 12 bases fit TRBD2. The V and J ends lost 8 bases and 4 bases, in that order; junction bases with no gene match: 12. This CDR3 is 15 amino acids long. Germline CDR1 is GTSNPN and CDR2 is SVGIG (reference sequence). CDR3 sequence: CAVEAQTSGRYEQYF. The CDR3 DNA follows: TGTGCCGTGGAGGCCCAGACTAGCGGGAGATACGAGCAGTACTTC.

The chain employs TRBV5-1 and TRBJ1-4, with D perhaps TRBD1 (6 bases). Trimming removed 0 bases at V and 6 bases at J, with 12 bases between. The CDR3 is 15 amino acids. Germline CDR1 and CDR2: SGHRS and YFSETQ. The CDR3 DNA is TGCGCCAGCAGCTTGGTGGGGGCGTATGATGAAAAACTGTTTTTT. Translated: CASSLVGAYDEKLFF. The whole variable domain, remainder taken from reference TRBV5-1 and TRBJ1-4, is KAGVTQTPRYLIKTRGQQVTLSCSPISGHRSVSWYQQTPGQGLQFLFEYFSETQRNKGNFPGRFSGRQFSNSRSEMNVSTLELGDSALYLCASSLVGAYDEKLFFGSGTQLSVL.

The rearrangement joins TRBV11-2 to TRBJ1-2, with 9 bases fitting TRBD1. Per the germline V gene, CDR1 is SGHAT and CDR2 is FQNNGV. CDR3 size: 16 residues. After removal of 0 bases from V and 7 bases from J, the junction contained 9 bases not matched to a gene. The CDR3 coding sequence is TGTGCCAGCAGCTTAGAGAGGACAGGGGTTCCTATTGGCTACACCTTC. It encodes CASSLERTGVPIGYTF. Variable domain in full (rest from reference TRBV11-2 and TRBJ1-2): EAGVAQSPRYKIIEKRQSVAFWCNPISGHATLYWYQQILGQGPKLLIQFQNNGVVDDSQLPKDRFSAERLKGVDSTLKIQPAKLEDSAVYLCASSLERTGVPIGYTFGSGTRLTVV.

The genes are TRBV15 and TRBJ1-5; 9 bases agree with TRBD1. CDR3 size: 15 residues. J gave up 7 bases and V 2 bases, and 6 bases lay outside the gene matches. Looked up from germline, CDR1 is LNHNV and CDR2 is YYDKDF (reference sequence). The CDR3 loop is CATSRLKQGAQPQHF. CDR3 DNA: TGTGCCACCAGCAGATTAAAACAGGGGGCCCAGCCCCAGCATTTT.

The rearrangement uses TRBV20-1 and TRBJ1-1; 7 bases match TRBD1. With V trimmed by 4 bases and J by 8 bases, 1 base remained unmatched. The CDR3 is 10 amino acids. Germline V gives CDR1 DFQATT, CDR2 SNEGSKA (reference sequence). Here the CDR3 reads CSAIRGEAFF. CDR3 in DNA: TGCAGTGCTATCAGGGGGGAAGCTTTCTTT.

V gene TRBV30 combines with J gene TRBJ1-5, with TRBD1 matching over 9 bases. The CDR3 runs 14 residues. Germline CDR1 and CDR2: GTSNPN and SVGIG (reference sequence). With 4 bases clipped from V and 6 bases from J, the junction kept 7 bases outside the gene matches. The CDR3 reads CAWTRDRASQPQHF. DNA of the CDR3: TGTGCCTGGACAAGGGACAGGGCGAGTCAGCCCCAGCATTTT.

The rearrangement joins TRBV30 to TRBJ1-5; TRBD1 might be the D (5 bases). Germline lookup yields CDR1 GTSNPN and CDR2 SVGIG (reference sequence). Trimming took off 5 bases at V and 5 bases at J, with 19 bases between the two ends. The CDR3 spans 15 residues. The CDR3 is CAWGDGAGGYQPQHF. The CDR3 region has the DNA TGTGCCTGGGGAGATGGGGCAGGTGGATATCAGCCCCAGCATTTT.

The V and J genes are TRBV19 and TRBJ2-3; D is uncertain. This CDR3 contains 13 residues. V was pared by 9 bases and J by 6 bases, with 16 bases between. CDR1 and CDR2 from the germline V gene are LNHDA and SQIVND (reference sequence). The CDR3, as DNA: TGTGCCAGCTCCTCCACCAACTGGGATACGCAGTATTTT. It yields the protein CASSSTNWDTQYF. The variable domain in full, completed from reference TRBV19 and TRBJ2-3, reads DGGITQSPKYLFRKEGQNVTLSCEQNLNHDAMYWYRQDPGQGLRLIYYSQIVNDFQKGDIAEGYSVSREKKESFPLTVTSAQKNPTAFYLCASSSTNWDTQYFGPGTRLTVL.

The CDR3 spells CASTQNRGSNTEAFF. The CDR3 region has the DNA TGTGCCAGCACTCAAAACAGGGGAAGCAACACTGAAGCTTTCTTT. The rearrangement uses TRBV6-1 and TRBJ1-1; 7 bases are shared with TRBD1. The germline V gene has CDR1 MNHNS and CDR2 SASEGT. J gave up 2 bases and V 7 bases, and 10 bases lay outside the gene matches. The CDR3 totals 15 residues.

This chain joins TRBV2 and TRBJ2-7; no clear D. Germline CDR1 SNHLY, CDR2 FYNNEI. The CDR3 length is 11 residues. V lost 6 bases, J lost 4 bases, and 7 bases lay in between. CDR3 sequence (DNA): TGTGCCAGCAGCTACGCGTACGAGCAGTACTTC. Its translation: CASSYAYEQYF. The whole variable domain, remainder taken from reference TRBV2 and TRBJ2-7, is EPEVTQTPSHQVTQMGQEVILRCVPISNHLYFYWYRQILGQKVEFLVSFYNNEISEKSEIFDDQFSVERPDGSNFTLKIRSTKLEDSAMYFCASSYAYEQYFGPGTRLTVT.

The genes are TRBV25-1 and TRBJ2-5; D is perhaps TRBD1 (7 bases). V lost 3 bases and J 4 bases, leaving 12 bases between the germline ends. The CDR3 covers 14 residues. CDR1 and CDR2 from the germline V gene are MGHDK and SYGVNS. The CDR3 DNA reads as TGTGCCAGCAGTGAGCACAGGGGAGGAGAGACCCAGTACTTC. It codes for CASSEHRGGETQYF. Complete variable domain (other parts from reference TRBV25-1 and TRBJ2-5): EADIYQTPRYLVIGTGKKITLECSQTMGHDKMYWYQQDPGMELHLIHYSYGVNSTEKGDLSSESTVSRIRTEHFPLTLESARPSHTSQYLCASSEHRGGETQYFGPGTRLLVL.

The chain employs TRBV9 and TRBJ2-2; D not resolved. CDR3 size: 15 residues. V shed 0 bases and J shed 8 bases, with 14 bases lying between them. From germline, CDR1 is SGDLS and CDR2 YYNGEE. The CDR3 protein is CASSVAKSLGGELFF. The DNA for the CDR3 is TGTGCCAGCAGCGTAGCGAAGTCTCTCGGGGGGGAGCTGTTTTTT.

V and J are TRBV7-9 and TRBJ1-5; D is perhaps TRBD1 (6 bases). The CDR3 length is 14 residues. Germline CDR1 SEHNR, CDR2 FQNEAQ (reference sequence). Between the trimmed V and J ends, which lost 5 bases and 1 base, there was a span of 9 bases. The chain's CDR3 is CASSPGESNQPQHF. In DNA form, the CDR3 reads TGTGCCAGCAGCCCAGGGGAGAGCAATCAGCCCCAGCATTTT.

V and J are TRBV29-1 and TRBJ2-1; 10 nucleotides align to TRBD2. This CDR3 has 15 amino acids. Germline-derived CDR1 and CDR2 are SQVTM and ANQGSEA. V was pared by 3 bases and J by 5 bases, with 7 bases of the junction left unmatched. The CDR3 sequence is CSVDVTSGNDNEQFF. DNA of the CDR3: TGCAGCGTTGATGTTACTAGCGGGAACGACAATGAGCAGTTCTTC.